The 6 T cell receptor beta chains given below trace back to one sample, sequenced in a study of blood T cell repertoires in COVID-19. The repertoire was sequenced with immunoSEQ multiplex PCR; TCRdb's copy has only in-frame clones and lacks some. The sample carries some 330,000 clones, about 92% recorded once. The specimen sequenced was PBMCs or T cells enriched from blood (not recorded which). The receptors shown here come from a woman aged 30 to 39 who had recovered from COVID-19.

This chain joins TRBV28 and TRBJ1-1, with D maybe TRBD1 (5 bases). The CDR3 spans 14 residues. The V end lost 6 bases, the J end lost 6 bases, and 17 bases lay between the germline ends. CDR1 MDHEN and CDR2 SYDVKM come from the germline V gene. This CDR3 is CASSADMGRSEAFF. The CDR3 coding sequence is TGTGCCAGCAGCGCCGACATGGGGCGATCTGAAGCTTTCTTT. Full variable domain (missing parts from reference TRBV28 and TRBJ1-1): DVKVTQSSRYLVKRTGEKVFLECVQDMDHENMFWYRQDPGLGLRLIYFSYDVKMKEKGDIPEGYSVSREKKERFSLILESASTNQTSMYLCASSADMGRSEAFFGQGTRLTVV.

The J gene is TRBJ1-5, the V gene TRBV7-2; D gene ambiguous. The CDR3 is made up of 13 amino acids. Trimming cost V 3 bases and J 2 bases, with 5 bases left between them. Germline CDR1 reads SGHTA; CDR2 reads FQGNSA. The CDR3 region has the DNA TGTGCCAGCAGCTTGAGAGGCAATCAGCCCCAGCATTTT. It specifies CASSLRGNQPQHF. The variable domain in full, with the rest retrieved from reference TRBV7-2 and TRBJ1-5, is GAGVSQSPSNKVTEKGKDVELRCDPISGHTALYWYRQSLGQGLEFLIYFQGNSAPDKSGLPSDRFSAERTGGSVSTLTIQRTQQEDSAVYLCASSLRGNQPQHFGDGTRLSIL.

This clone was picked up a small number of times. The CDR3: CASRALAGFRTGELFF. The DNA for the CDR3 is TGTGCCAGCAGGGCTCTAGCGGGCTTTCGGACCGGGGAGCTGTTTTTT. J is TRBJ2-2 and V is TRBV28; 8 nucleotides align to TRBD2. V lost 6 bases to trimming and J lost 5 bases; unmatched junction nucleotides: 11. Germline V lookup: CDR1 MDHEN, CDR2 SYDVKM. This CDR3 has 16 residues.

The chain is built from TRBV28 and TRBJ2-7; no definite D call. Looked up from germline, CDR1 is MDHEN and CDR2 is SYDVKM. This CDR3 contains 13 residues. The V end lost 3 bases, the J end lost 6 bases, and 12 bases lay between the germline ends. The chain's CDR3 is CASSFENPLEQYF. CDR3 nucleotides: TGTGCCAGCAGTTTTGAGAACCCCCTCGAGCAGTACTTC.

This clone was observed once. CDR3 amino acids: CASSLGGAYSYNEQFF. CDR3 sequence (DNA): TGTGCCAGCAGTCTTGGTGGGGCCTACTCCTACAATGAGCAGTTCTTC. This chain connects TRBV6-2 or TRBV6-3 to TRBJ2-1; D is possibly TRBD1 (5 bases). The V end was cut by 5 bases, the J end by 0 bases, with 14 bases between. CDR3 length: 16 amino acids. The germline V gene has CDR1 MNHEY and CDR2 SVGEGT.

In nucleotides, the CDR3 is TGCAGCGCCGAGACAGGGGGCGGCGAGCAGTACTTC. As protein: CSAETGGGEQYF. V is TRBV29-1 and J is TRBJ2-7; 10 bases map to TRBD1. Per the germline V gene, CDR1 is SQVTM and CDR2 is ANQGSEA. V was pared by 7 bases and J by 6 bases, with 6 bases of the junction left unmatched. This CDR3 is built from 12 residues.